This T cell receptor beta chain was sequenced during a study of T cells in Graves' hyperthyroidism and ophthalmopathy. Broader study findings: Ophthalmopathy was predicted by the model a median of roughly 6.6 months ahead of onset. Most thyroid clonotypes expanded above 0.001 appeared in blood too.

Ophthalmopathy cases scored 3 or more on the Clinical Activity Score and 4 or more on NOSPECS grade, with duration below 3 months. The PBMCs were sourced from fresh peripheral blood (around 10 ml). The table lists this clonotype with a count of one. Its cognate antigen is unknown. The germline CDR1 and CDR2 sequences are SGHTA and FQGNSA. CDR3 length equals 16 residues. Trimming took 5 bases from V and 2 from J; bases not matched to a gene: 4. Amplified TCR beta CDR3 regions came from RNA transcripts. The HTBI primer set drove a first-round RT-PCR of the TCR CDR3. Each CDR3 protein gets one entry after TCRdb re-called the multiplex PCR reads with MiXCR. The sample has roughly 350,000 distinct CDR3 sequences, roughly an eighth seen once; the top ten hold approximately 35%.

The chain is built from TRBV7-2 and TRBJ2-7; 15 nucleotides align to TRBD2. The clonotype was recovered from a woman aged 35 to 49 with Graves' ophthalmopathy. Sequencing input: blood. The CDR3: CASSERTSGRAYEQYF. The CDR3 DNA sequence: TGTGCCAGCAGCGAAAGGACTAGCGGGAGGGCCTACGAGCAGTACTTC.